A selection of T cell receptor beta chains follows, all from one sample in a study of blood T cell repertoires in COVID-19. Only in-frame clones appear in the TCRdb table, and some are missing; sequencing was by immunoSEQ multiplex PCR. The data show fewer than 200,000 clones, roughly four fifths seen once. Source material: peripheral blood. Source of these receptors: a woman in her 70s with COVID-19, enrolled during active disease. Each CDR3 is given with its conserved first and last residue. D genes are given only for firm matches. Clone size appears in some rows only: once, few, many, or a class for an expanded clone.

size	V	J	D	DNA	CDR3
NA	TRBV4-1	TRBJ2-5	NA	TGCGCCAGCAGCCAAGGATTCCAGGGAAAAGAGACCCAGTACTTC	CASSQGFQGKETQYF
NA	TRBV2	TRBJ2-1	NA	TGTGCCAGCAGTTATTCGAGGGTTGAGCAGTTCTTC	CASSYSRVEQFF
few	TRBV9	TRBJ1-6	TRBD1	TGTGCCAGCAGCCCCCGGGACAGGGTTTCACCCCTCCACTTT	CASSPRDRVSPLHF
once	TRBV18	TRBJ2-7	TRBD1	TGTGCCAGCTCAGGGACAGGGAACTACGAGCAGTACTTC	CASSGTGNYEQYF
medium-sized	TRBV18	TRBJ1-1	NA	TGTGCCAGCTCCTTCAAAGGGGGTGAAGGGACTGAAGCTTTCTTT	CASSFKGGEGTEAFF
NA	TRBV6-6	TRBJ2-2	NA	TGTGCCAGCAGTTCGGGGAAGGCCGGGGAGCTGTTTTTT	CASSSGKAGELFF
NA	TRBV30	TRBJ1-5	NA	TGTGCCTGGAGTGCTCCCCGGGTGGGTCAGCCCCAGCATTTT	CAWSAPRVGQPQHF
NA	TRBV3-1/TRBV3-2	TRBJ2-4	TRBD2	TGTGCCAGCAGCCGAGAAGGACTAGCGGGAAACATTCAGTACTTC	CASSREGLAGNIQYF
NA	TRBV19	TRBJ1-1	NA	TGTGCCAGTAGTATAGTCAGGGCGACGGCTGAAGCTTTCTTT	CASSIVRATAEAFF
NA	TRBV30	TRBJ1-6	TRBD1	TGTGCCTGGAGGAAGGGATCACGGGACAGCAATTCACCCCTCCACTTT	CAWRKGSRDSNSPLHF
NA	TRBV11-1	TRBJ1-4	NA	TGTGCCAGCAGCGGTAAACCAGGGGAGATTGAAAAACTGTTTTTT	CASSGKPGEIEKLFF
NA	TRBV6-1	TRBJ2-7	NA	TGTGCCAGCAGTGATGTCAGGGCCAAAGCCTACGAGCAGTACTTC	CASSDVRAKAYEQYF
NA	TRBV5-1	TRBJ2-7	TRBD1	TGCGCCAGCAGCTTGGGGGGACAGGGTTACGAGCAGTACTTC	CASSLGGQGYEQYF
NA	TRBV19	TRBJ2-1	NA	TGTGCCAGTAGTGGGCCGGGGAATGAGCAGTTCTTC	CASSGPGNEQFF
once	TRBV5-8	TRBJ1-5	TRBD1	TGTGCCAGTCGAAGACAGGGTAGAAGCAATCAGCCCCAGCATTTT	CASRRQGRSNQPQHF
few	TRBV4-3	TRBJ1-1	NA	TGCGCCAGCAGCCAAGACCGGACAGCAACGGGGACTGAAGCTTTCTTT	CASSQDRTATGTEAFF
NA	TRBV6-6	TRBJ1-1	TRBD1	TGTGCCAGCAGTCGGGGACAGGGGGCGCGAACTGAAGCTTTCTTT	CASSRGQGARTEAFF
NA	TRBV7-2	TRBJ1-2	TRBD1	TGTGCCAGCAGCTTAGACCCCGGGACAGGGGGCACTGCTACCTTC	CASSLDPGTGGTATF
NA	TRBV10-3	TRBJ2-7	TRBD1	TGTGCCATCAGAAAGGACAGGGAAGTCTCCTACGAGCAGTACTTC	CAIRKDREVSYEQYF
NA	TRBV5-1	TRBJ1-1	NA	TGCGCCAGCAGCTTGGATCCTACAGGCTTGAACACTGAAGCTTTCTTT	CASSLDPTGLNTEAFF
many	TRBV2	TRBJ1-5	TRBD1	TGTGCCAGCAGGGAAAGTCAGACAGGGGGCGCGAATAAGCCCCAGCATTTT	CASRESQTGGANKPQHF
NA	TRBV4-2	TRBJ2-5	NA	TGTGCCAGCAGCCAAGGACTTATCGGAAGCGGCCAAGAGACCCAGTACTTC	CASSQGLIGSGQETQYF
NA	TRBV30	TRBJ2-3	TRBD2	TGTGCCTGGAGCGGGACTAGCGGGTTGACAGATACGCAGTATTTT	CAWSGTSGLTDTQYF
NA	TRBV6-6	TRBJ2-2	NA	TGTGCCAGCAGTCCCCGACAGGCGAACATTGCCGGGGAGCTGTTTTTT	CASSPRQANIAGELFF
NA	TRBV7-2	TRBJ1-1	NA	TGTGCCAGCAGCTTATCTTACGAGGGAGGTAGGGCGAACACTGAAGCTTTCTTT	CASSLSYEGGRANTEAFF
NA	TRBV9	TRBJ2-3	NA	TGTGCCAGCAGCGTAGGATTTAGCGGGACAGTTCCAGATACGCAGTATTTT	CASSVGFSGTVPDTQYF
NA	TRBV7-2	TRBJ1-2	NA	TGTGCCAGCAGCTCAAATGGGCTGAGCTACACCTTC	CASSSNGLSYTF
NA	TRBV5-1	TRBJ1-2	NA	TGCGCCAGCAGCTTGGGAGCCGGACAGACCTATGGCTACACCTTC	CASSLGAGQTYGYTF
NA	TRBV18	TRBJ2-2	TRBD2	TGTGCCAGCTCGACCGGGACTAGTTTCTCCGGGGAGCTGTTTTTT	CASSTGTSFSGELFF
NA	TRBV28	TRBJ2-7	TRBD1	TGTGCCAGCAGTTCCCCGGGACAGGTACTCTACGAGCAGTACTTC	CASSSPGQVLYEQYF
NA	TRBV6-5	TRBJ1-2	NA	TGTGCCAGCAGTCTGCAGGAGGTCTATGGCTACACCTTC	CASSLQEVYGYTF
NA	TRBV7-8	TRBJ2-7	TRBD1	TGTGCCAGCAGCTTTTCCGGGACAGGGAAATCAACGAACATCTACGAGCAGTACTTC	CASSFSGTGKSTNIYEQYF
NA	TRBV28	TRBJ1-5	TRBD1	TGTGCCAGCAGACCGGACAGGATTCAGCCCCAGCATTTT	CASRPDRIQPQHF
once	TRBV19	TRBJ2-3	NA	TGTGCCAGTAGTATAGCAGGCAGCACAGATACGCAGTATTTT	CASSIAGSTDTQYF
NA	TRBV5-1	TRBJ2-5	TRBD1	TGCGCCAGCAGCCCACAGGGGGCGGCAGAGACCCAGTACTTC	CASSPQGAAETQYF
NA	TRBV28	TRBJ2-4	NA	TGTGCCAGCAGTCTATATACGGGGTCCGCGAAAAACATTCAGTACTTC	CASSLYTGSAKNIQYF
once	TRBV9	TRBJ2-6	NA	TGTGCCAGCAGCGCCCCCACAGGGTCTGTGGCCAACGTCCTGACTTTC	CASSAPTGSVANVLTF
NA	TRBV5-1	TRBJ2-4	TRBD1	TGCGCCAGCAGCGTACAGGGGGCGGAAAACATTCAGTACTTC	CASSVQGAENIQYF
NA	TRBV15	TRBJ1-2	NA	TGTGCCACCAGCAGAGGGAGTTTCTATGGCTACACCTTC	CATSRGSFYGYTF
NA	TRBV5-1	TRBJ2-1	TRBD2	TGCGCCAGCAGTAATAGCGGGGGAGACCAAAATGAGCAGTTCTTC	CASSNSGGDQNEQFF
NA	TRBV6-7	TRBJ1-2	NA	TGTGCCAGCAGTTACTACAGGAGAGATGGCTACACCTTC	CASSYYRRDGYTF
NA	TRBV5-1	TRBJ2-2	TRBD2	TGCGCCAGCAGCTTGGGTCTAGCGGCTAACACCGGGGAGCTGTTTTTT	CASSLGLAANTGELFF
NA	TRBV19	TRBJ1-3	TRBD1	TGTGCCAGCTTGGGACAGACCTCTGGAAACACCATATATTTT	CASLGQTSGNTIYF
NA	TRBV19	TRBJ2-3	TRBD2	TGTGCCACCCTCGCCAGCGGGGTCAGGACAGATACGCAGTATTTT	CATLASGVRTDTQYF
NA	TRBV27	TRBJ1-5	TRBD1	TGTGCCAGCAGTTCCCAACGGACAGGGGGAAAGGTCTATTTT	CASSSQRTGGKVYF
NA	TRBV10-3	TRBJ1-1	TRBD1	TGTGCCACCAAATCGACAGGGGCGAACACTGAAGCTTTCTTT	CATKSTGANTEAFF
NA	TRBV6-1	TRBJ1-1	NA	TGTGCCAGCAGTGAAAGGGGAGGGGACACTGAAGCTTTCTTT	CASSERGGDTEAFF
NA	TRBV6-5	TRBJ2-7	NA	TGTGCCAGCAGTCTGTACGACAGGTCCTACGAGCAGTACTTC	CASSLYDRSYEQYF
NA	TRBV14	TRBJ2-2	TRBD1	TGTGCCAGCAGACTCCAGGGGGACACCGGGGAGCTGTTTTTT	CASRLQGDTGELFF
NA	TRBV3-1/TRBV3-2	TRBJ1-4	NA	TGTGCCAGCAGCCAAGAAAGGCGACGGGGTAATGAAAAACTGTTTTTT	CASSQERRRGNEKLFF
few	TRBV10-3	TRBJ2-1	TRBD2	TGTGCCATCAGTGAGTCAGGGCTAGCGGGAGTCGAGAAGTTCTTC	CAISESGLAGVEKFF